This TCR beta chain was sequenced during a study of blood T cell repertoires in COVID-19. Study-level background: There were acute and convalescent COVID-19 samples, and they came from the United States, Italy and Spain. PBMCs, B-cell-depleted T cells, or T cells were the source of the cDNA or gDNA that made up the material.

Germline V gives CDR1 SNHLY, CDR2 FYNNEI. This CDR3 has 14 amino acids. Trimming shortened V by 2 bases and J by 0 bases, and 6 bases separated the two germline ends. Produced via immunoSEQ multiplex PCR; TCRdb's table is partial and in-frame only. Here the sample spans about 220,000 clones, 60% to 85% being singletons. The sequence was obtained from a woman in her seventies with acute or convalescent COVID-19. This chain joins TRBV2 and TRBJ2-3, with unresolved D. The sequenced sample was peripheral blood. CDR3 DNA sequence: TGTGCCAGCAGTGAATCCACTAGCACAGATACGCAGTATTTT. The encoded protein is CASSESTSTDTQYF.